The present T cell receptor beta chain was sequenced within a study of spatial heterogeneity in lung cancer. Study overall: A total of about 73 untreated early-stage non-small cell lung cancer patients served as donors.

A distinct unique molecular identifier was carried by each TCR cDNA molecule. MiXCR, applied by TCRdb to the 5' RACE reads, yields one record per CDR3 protein. The table has more than 95,000 distinct CDR3 sequences, 9.5% to 15% seen once. Time point given: blood at routine non-recurrence follow-up after resection. Tumor, nontumor lung or frozen PBMC supplied whole RNA, sequenced without sorting. V lost 7 bases and J 0 bases, leaving 7 bases between the germline ends. CDR3 length equals 13 residues. Germline-derived CDR1 and CDR2 are SGHAT and FQNNGV. Worth noting for this clonotype: Its antigen is not identified.

Study-wide results and caveats: Follow-up blood showed ubiquitous expanded tumor TCRs less than blood at resection did.

V gene TRBV11-2 combines with J gene TRBJ2-1; D not resolved. This receptor was taken from a male donor with early-stage non-small cell lung cancer. The specimen was PBMCs, collected at follow-up. The CDR3 spells CASIQSSYNEQFF. The CDR3 nucleotides read TGTGCCAGCATCCAGAGCTCCTACAATGAGCAGTTCTTC.